A selection of T cell receptor beta chains follows, all from one sample in a study of blood T cell repertoires in COVID-19. This table comes from immunoSEQ multiplex PCR, and its TCRdb copy is limited to in-frame clones, with some not included. The sample has 150,000 to 200,000 clones, 82% seen once. The sample taken for sequencing was peripheral blood. The source is a human donor with acute or convalescent COVID-19. The donor label of this sample is uncertain. CDR3s include the opening cysteine and the closing phenylalanine or tryptophan. D genes are given only for firm matches. Clone size is given for some rows only: seen once, a few or many times, or a class if the clone is expanded.

V gene	D gene	J gene	clone size	CDR3 DNA	CDR3 protein
TRBV9	.	TRBJ1-1	.	TGTGCCAGCAGCGTAGATGGACAGAACACTGAAGCTTTCTTT	CASSVDGQNTEAFF
TRBV19	TRBD1	TRBJ2-1	.	TGTGCCAGTAGTATAAGTAGTGGGACAGGGGGAAATGAGCAGTTCTTC	CASSISSGTGGNEQFF
TRBV3-1/TRBV3-2	TRBD1	TRBJ1-2	.	TGTGCCAGCAGCCGCGACAGGGAGCATGGCTACACCTTC	CASSRDREHGYTF
TRBV7-8	TRBD1	TRBJ2-1	.	TGTGCCAGCAGACTTATGAGGGACAGCTCCTACAATGAGCAGTTCTTC	CASRLMRDSSYNEQFF
TRBV6-5	.	TRBJ1-5	.	TGTGCCAGCAGACAGCACAATCAGCCCCAGCATTTT	CASRQHNQPQHF
TRBV5-1	.	TRBJ2-5	.	TGCGCCAGCGGATCCCCAGGGGCCCAAGAGACCCAGTACTTC	CASGSPGAQETQYF
TRBV18	.	TRBJ1-3	.	TGTGCCAGCTCACCGGGAGGGCTAACTGGAAACACCATATATTTT	CASSPGGLTGNTIYF
TRBV10-3	TRBD1	TRBJ1-2	.	TGTGCCATCAGCCCGGGACAGGGAGCTGGCTACACCTTC	CAISPGQGAGYTF
TRBV19	.	TRBJ2-3	.	TGTGCCAGTACTCGCGCAGGGTCGGCAGATACGCAGTATTTT	CASTRAGSADTQYF
TRBV4-2	TRBD1	TRBJ2-1	.	TGTGCCAGCAGCCAGACAGACAGGGGCGACAATGAGCAGTTCTTC	CASSQTDRGDNEQFF
TRBV15	TRBD2	TRBJ2-5	.	TGTGCCACCAGCAGAGAGACTAGCGGGACCGGGACCCAGTACTTC	CATSRETSGTGTQYF
TRBV5-1	TRBD2	TRBJ2-1	.	TGCGCCAGCAGCGTTTCGGGACTAGCGGGAGTTAATGAGCAGTTCTTC	CASSVSGLAGVNEQFF
TRBV6-1	TRBD1	TRBJ1-5	few	TGTGCCAGCAGTGATTTGACAGGGGGCGTTGAGGATTTT	CASSDLTGGVEDF
TRBV6-1	.	TRBJ1-3	.	TGTGCCAGCAGTGAAGCGCTAGGCTCTGGAAACACCATATATTTT	CASSEALGSGNTIYF
TRBV5-1	TRBD1	TRBJ2-1	.	TGCGCCAGCAGCTTGGATCCCTCGACAGGGGGCAATGAGCAGTTCTTC	CASSLDPSTGGNEQFF
TRBV7-3	.	TRBJ2-2	.	TGTGCCAGCAGCTCCCTCCAAAGCAGGGGGGAGCTGTTTTTT	CASSSLQSRGELFF
TRBV9	TRBD1	TRBJ1-2	once	TGTGCCAGCAGCGTAGTGGGGACAGGAGAAGGCTACACCTTC	CASSVVGTGEGYTF
TRBV2	.	TRBJ1-2	.	TGTGCCAGCAGAGACGACAGCTATGGCTACACCTTC	CASRDDSYGYTF
TRBV7-6	.	TRBJ2-2	.	TGTGCCAGCATCCTGGAGTTAAACACCGGGGAGCTGTTTTTT	CASILELNTGELFF
TRBV27	.	TRBJ1-6	.	TGTGCCAGCAGCCCGCGACTGAGTACTTATAATTCACCCCTCCACTTT	CASSPRLSTYNSPLHF